The 18 T cell receptor beta chains in this list originate from one sample, sequenced in a study of vaccination effects on CD4 cells after COVID-19. Their antigens remain unidentified. Following 10 days of culture, CD4+ T cells were isolated. TCRdb keeps only in-frame clones here, not all; method: immunoSEQ multiplex PCR. The sample lists fewer than 40,000 clones, about 73% occurring once. This specimen consisted of CD4+ T cells from PBMCs cultured without peptide, obtained before COVID-19 vaccination. Source of these receptors: a human donor who received a COVID-19 vaccine.

This clone was seen a single time. The chain couples TRBV5-4 to TRBJ1-1, with a weak D call TRBD1 (6 bases). The V and J ends lost 5 bases and 1 base respectively, with 18 bases between them. The CDR3 consists of 16 residues. Looked up from germline, CDR1 is SGHNT and CDR2 is YYREEE (reference sequence). CDR3 nucleotide sequence: TGTGCCAGCAGACCCGGGGGGGGGCAATCGAACACTGAAGCTTTCTTT. This encodes CASRPGGGQSNTEAFF.

The J gene is TRBJ2-3, the V gene TRBV18; TRBD1 matches at 8 bases. The germline CDR1 and CDR2 sequences are KGHSH and LQKENI. The CDR3 totals 17 residues. V dropped 3 bases and J dropped 5; count of bases not matched to a gene: 13. CDR3 DNA: TGTGCCAGCTCACCGGCTCTGGCAGGGGGCGCGGGAGATACGCAGTATTTT. It specifies CASSPALAGGAGDTQYF.

This clone was seen a handful of times. The chain combines TRBV12-5 with TRBJ1-2; tentative D call: TRBD1 (5 bases). The germline gives CDR1 LGHNT, CDR2 FRNRAP. The CDR3 spans 12 residues. V was pared by 5 bases and J by 7 bases, with 11 bases between. The CDR3 DNA reads TGTGCTAGTGGTCTCGCCGGGGGTGGCTACACCTTC. It yields the protein CASGLAGGGYTF.

This clone was detected a few times. The chain joins TRBV10-3 to TRBJ1-1; D unclear. CDR1 is ENHRY, CDR2 SYGVKD, per germline. This CDR3 spans 14 amino acids. Trimming shortened V by 6 bases and J by 3 bases, and 14 bases separated the two germline ends. CDR3 region: CAISGRGDDTEAFF. DNA for the CDR3: TGTGCCATCAGCGGCCGAGGTGACGACACTGAAGCTTTCTTT.

The rearrangement uses TRBV19 and TRBJ2-4; the D is unclear. Germline V gives CDR1 LNHDA, CDR2 SQIVND (reference sequence). The CDR3 runs to 14 residues. Deletions cut 5 bases from V and 3 bases from J, with 11 bases between. The CDR3 loop is CASSSLQSKNIQYF. The CDR3 nucleotides read TGTGCCAGTAGTTCCCTGCAGAGCAAAAACATTCAGTACTTC.

The J gene is TRBJ1-1, the V gene TRBV5-6; no definite D call. Germline CDR1 SGHDT, CDR2 YYEEEE. CDR3 length equals 13 residues. Between the trimmed V and J ends, which lost 4 bases and 0 bases, there was a span of 7 bases. DNA of the CDR3: TGTGCCAGCAGCCCTAGACTGAACACTGAAGCTTTCTTT. The encoded protein is CASSPRLNTEAFF. The variable domain in full, completed from reference TRBV5-6 and TRBJ1-1, reads DAGVTQSPTHLIKTRGQQVTLRCSPKSGHDTVSWYQQALGQGPQFIFQYYEEEERQRGNFPDRFSGHQFPNYSSELNVNALLLGDSALYLCASSPRLNTEAFFGQGTRLTVV.

J is TRBJ2-1 and V is TRBV9; D is possibly TRBD2 (5 bases). V lost 0 bases, J lost 9 bases, and 10 bases lay in between. CDR1 SGDLS and CDR2 YYNGEE come from the germline V gene. The CDR3 contains 13 residues. The CDR3 sequence is CASSVVAIPEQFF. CDR3 coding DNA: TGTGCCAGCAGCGTAGTAGCGATTCCTGAGCAGTTCTTC.

The gene calls are TRBV12-5 and TRBJ2-1; 13 bases match TRBD2. V dropped 1 base and J dropped 4; count of bases not matched to a gene: 13. The CDR3 spans 20 residues. Looked up from germline, CDR1 is LGHNT and CDR2 is FRNRAP. CDR3 sequence reads: CASGLATRLGLAGVYNEQFF. CDR3 coding DNA: TGTGCTAGTGGTTTGGCGACACGCCTCGGACTAGCGGGAGTGTACAATGAGCAGTTCTTC.

The chain recombines TRBV7-2 with TRBJ1-4; D remains ambiguous. The CDR3 is 16 amino acids. Trimming shortened V by 0 bases and J by 6 bases, and 14 bases separated the two germline ends. Germline CDR1 SGHTA, CDR2 FQGNSA. The DNA of the CDR3 is TGTGCCAGCAGCTTAGCGTTGAGGGCAGTAGATGAAAAACTGTTTTTT. Translation gives CASSLALRAVDEKLFF.

The chain employs TRBV27 and TRBJ1-5; 7 nucleotides line up with TRBD1. With 6 bases clipped from V and 9 bases from J, the junction kept 11 bases outside the gene matches. The CDR3 loop spans 14 amino acids. The germline V gene has CDR1 MNHEY and CDR2 SMNVEV (reference sequence). The CDR3 here is CASRQTGVTWPQHF. Here the CDR3 DNA reads TGTGCCAGCAGGCAAACAGGGGTCACATGGCCCCAGCATTTT.

The CDR3 here is CASSSSSGATDTQYF. The CDR3 DNA sequence: TGTGCCAGCAGTTCCTCTAGCGGGGCCACAGATACGCAGTATTTT. V gene TRBV6-2 or TRBV6-3 combines with J gene TRBJ2-3, with 9 bases aligning to TRBD2. The CDR3 is 15 amino acids. CDR1 and CDR2 (germline): MNHEY, SVGEGT. V lost 4 bases and J lost 2; bases outside the gene matches: 4.

The V and J genes are TRBV12-3 or TRBV12-4 and TRBJ1-2; possibly TRBD1 for D (5 bases). V was cut by 10 bases and J by 8 bases, with 14 bases left in between. The CDR3 contains 11 residues. The CDR3 protein is CATQGWSGYTF. CDR3 DNA sequence: TGTGCCACCCAGGGATGGAGCGGCTACACCTTC.

This clone was found a few times. CDR3 sequence: CATSRETHRDYEQYF. CDR3 sequence (DNA): TGTGCCACCAGCAGGGAAACTCACAGGGACTACGAGCAGTACTTC. The chain uses TRBV15 and TRBJ2-7; TRBD1 might be the D (6 bases). The V and J ends lost 3 bases and 3 bases respectively, with 15 bases between them. The CDR3 sequence is 15 residues long. CDR1 is LNHNV and CDR2 is YYDKDF in the germline V gene (reference sequence).

J is TRBJ2-2 and V is TRBV5-4, with D unclear. CDR1 and CDR2 from the germline V gene are SGHNT and YYREEE (reference sequence). V lost 4 bases and J 0 bases, leaving 13 bases between the germline ends. The CDR3 runs to 16 residues. CDR3 DNA sequence: TGTGCCAGCAGCGCCGGGTACGCTTCGAACACCGGGGAGCTGTTTTTT. Protein: CASSAGYASNTGELFF.

The chain carries TRBV18 and TRBJ2-7, with 7 bases aligning to TRBD2. J gave up 4 bases and V 2 bases, and 2 bases lay outside the gene matches. Germline CDR1 is KGHSH and CDR2 is LQKENI. CDR3 length equals 13 residues. The CDR3 bases are TGTGCCAGCTCACCAGGGGGGGAGTACGAGCAGTACTTC. As protein: CASSPGGEYEQYF.

The rearrangement uses TRBV11-2 and TRBJ2-2, with D possibly matching TRBD1 (6 bases). The CDR3 extends over 15 amino acids. The ends were cut back, 5 bases at V and 5 bases at J, with 15 bases in the middle. Germline-derived CDR1 and CDR2 are SGHAT and FQNNGV. The CDR3 nucleotides read TGTGCCAGCAGCCCTATCGGACAGTTAACCGGGGAGCTGTTTTTT. It specifies CASSPIGQLTGELFF.

This rearrangement joins TRBV11-2 to TRBJ1-1, with 8 nucleotides matching TRBD1. Germline V gene sequence: CDR1 SGHAT, CDR2 FQNNGV. The CDR3 extends over 15 amino acids. The J segment lost 5 bases and the V segment lost 6 bases, leaving 11 bases of the junction unmatched. The CDR3 nucleotides are TGTGCCAGCAGAGGTCAGGGGGCAGGGGGAACTGAAGCTTTCTTT. It specifies CASRGQGAGGTEAFF.

The V gene is TRBV6-1, the J gene TRBJ2-3, with 9 bases aligning to TRBD1. In germline, CDR1 is MNHNS, CDR2 SASEGT. J was trimmed by 4 bases and V by 4 bases; bases with no gene match: 9. The CDR3 consists of 16 residues. The CDR3 DNA reads TGTGCCAGCAGTGGGGGACAGGGCCTAGGGGCAGATACGCAGTATTTT. Its protein is CASSGGQGLGADTQYF.